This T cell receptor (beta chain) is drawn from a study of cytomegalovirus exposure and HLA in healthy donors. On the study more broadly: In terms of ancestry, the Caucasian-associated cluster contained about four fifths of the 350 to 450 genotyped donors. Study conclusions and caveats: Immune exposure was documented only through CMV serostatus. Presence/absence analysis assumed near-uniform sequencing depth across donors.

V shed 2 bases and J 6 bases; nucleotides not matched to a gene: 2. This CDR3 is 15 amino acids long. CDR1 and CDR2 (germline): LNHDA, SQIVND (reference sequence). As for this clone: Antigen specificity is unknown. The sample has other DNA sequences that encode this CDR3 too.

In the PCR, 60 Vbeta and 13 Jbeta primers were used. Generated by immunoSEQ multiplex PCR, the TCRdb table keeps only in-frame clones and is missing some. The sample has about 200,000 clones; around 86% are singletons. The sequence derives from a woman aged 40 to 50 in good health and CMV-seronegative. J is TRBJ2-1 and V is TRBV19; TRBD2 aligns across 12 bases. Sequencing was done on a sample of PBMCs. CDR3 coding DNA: TGTGCCAGTAGTATACTAGCGGGAGGGACCAATGAGCAGTTCTTC. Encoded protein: CASSILAGGTNEQFF.